The 13 T cell receptor beta chains given below trace back to one sample, sequenced in a study of long-term antiretroviral therapy in people with HIV. Survey-level immunoSEQ v3.0 assays were run. Data came from immunoSEQ multiplex PCR; TCRdb stores just in-frame clones and leaves some out. This table has under 20,000 clones, 78% appearing once. The specimen comprised unsorted PBMCs, sampled 0.3 years after starting antiretroviral therapy. The origin of the receptors is a woman aged 45-65 years with HIV.

The chain joins TRBV15 to TRBJ2-5; no reliable D call. The CDR3 is 12 residues long. Germline values: CDR1 LNHNV, CDR2 YYDKDF (reference sequence). Trimming shortened V by 2 bases and J by 5 bases, and 6 bases separated the two germline ends. This chain's CDR3 is CATSRRWETQYF. In DNA, the CDR3 is TGTGCCACCAGCAGACGCTGGGAGACCCAGTACTTC.

This sequence joins TRBV27 and TRBJ2-7; TRBD1 aligns across 8 bases. Trimming at V came to 8 bases and at J to 5 bases, leaving 8 bases not matched to a gene. Germline CDR1 is MNHEY and CDR2 is SMNVEV (reference sequence). The CDR3 totals 13 residues. The DNA for the CDR3 is TGTGCCAGCTCCCCAGGGGGCATCCACGAGCAGTACTTC. It encodes CASSPGGIHEQYF.

The chain has TRBV11-3 and TRBJ2-3; a possible D gene is TRBD2 (6 bases). The CDR3 sequence is 14 residues long. Between the trimmed V and J ends, which lost 2 bases and 7 bases, there was a span of 13 bases. Germline lookup yields CDR1 SGHNT and CDR2 YENEEA. The CDR3 loop reads CASSLIREENTQYF. Written as DNA, the CDR3 is TGTGCCAGCAGCTTAATCAGGGAGGAGAATACGCAGTATTTT.

A word on this clone: The junction differs from germline at one of its ends, possibly a read error. This chain connects TRBV2 to TRBJ2-5; 9 bases agree with TRBD2. The CDR3 runs 15 residues. Germline V gene lookup returns CDR1 SNHLY and CDR2 FYNNEI. CDR3 region: CASREGLAGAETQYF. The CDR3, as DNA: TGTGCCAGCAGAGAAGGGTTAGCGGGGGCAGAGACCCAGTACTTC. The variable domain in full, completed from reference TRBV2 and TRBJ2-5, reads EPEVTQTPSHQVTQMGQEVILRCVPISNHLYFYWYRQILGQKVEFLVSFYNNEISEKSEIFDDQFSVERPDGSNFTLKIRSTKLEDSAMYFCASREGLAGAETQYFGPGTRLLVL.

This clone turned up a few times. CDR3 loop: CASSRDRSKKLFF. CDR3 DNA: TGTGCCAGCAGCCGGGACAGAAGTAAAAAACTGTTTTTT. The chain employs TRBV6-5 and TRBJ1-4, with 7 positions matching TRBD1. V gave up 6 bases and J gave up 9 bases; unmatched junction bases: 7. CDR1 and CDR2 (germline): MNHEY, SVGAGI. The length of the CDR3 is 13 residues.

The chain combines TRBV7-6 with TRBJ1-4; 9 bases match TRBD1. Unmatched junction bases numbered 6, after V lost 5 bases and J lost 5 bases. The germline V gene has CDR1 SGHVS and CDR2 FNYEAQ. The CDR3 runs to 15 residues. The CDR3 DNA reads TGTGCCAGCAGCGCCAACAGGGGGCGAAATGAAAAACTGTTTTTT. Amino acid sequence: CASSANRGRNEKLFF.

The gene calls are TRBV18 and TRBJ2-5; unclear D gene. Germline-derived CDR1 and CDR2 are KGHSH and LQKENI. The CDR3 is 14 amino acids. V was shortened by 0 bases and J by 2 bases, with 7 bases between the two germline ends. CDR3 region: CASSPPGLQETQYF. The CDR3 nucleotides are TGTGCCAGCTCACCACCCGGCCTTCAAGAGACCCAGTACTTC.

This clone was seen a single time. The CDR3 sequence is CACDRANSPLHF. The CDR3 region has the DNA TGTGCCTGTGACAGGGCTAATTCACCCCTCCACTTT. The chain links TRBV30 to TRBJ1-6, with TRBD1 matching over 7 bases. The CDR3 runs to 12 residues. Trimming took 6 bases from V and 6 from J; bases not matched to a gene: 2. Germline-derived CDR1 and CDR2 are GTSNPN and SVGIG (reference sequence).

Here the CDR3 reads CASSLPRQGTGELFF. CDR3 DNA: TGTGCCAGCAGTTTACCCCGACAGGGGACCGGGGAGCTGTTTTTT. The V call is TRBV27, the J call TRBJ2-2; TRBD1 matches 8 bases. CDR3 size: 15 residues. J was trimmed by 5 bases and V by 2 bases; bases with no gene match: 4. In germline, CDR1 is MNHEY, CDR2 SMNVEV (reference sequence).

CDR3 nucleotides: TGTGCCATCAGTGAGTCGAGTAGCGGGGGGCAGTATTTT. Its protein product is CAISESSSGGQYF. The chain links TRBV10-3 to TRBJ2-3, with 9 bases matching TRBD2. This CDR3 comprises 13 residues. Trimming at V came to 0 bases and at J to 11 bases, leaving 3 bases not matched to a gene. Germline CDR1 ENHRY, CDR2 SYGVKD.

This clone was recorded only once. The chain carries TRBV12-5 and TRBJ1-4, with D unclear. Trimming took 5 bases from V and 4 from J, leaving 11 bases between them. The CDR3 has 14 amino acids. Germline V gives CDR1 LGHNT, CDR2 FRNRAP. The CDR3 reads CASGKGLDNEKLFF. The CDR3 region has the DNA TGTGCTAGTGGTAAGGGATTAGATAATGAAAAACTGTTTTTT.

The chain combines TRBV5-4 with TRBJ2-3, with 10 bases matching TRBD2. CDR1 SGHNT and CDR2 YYREEE come from the germline V gene (reference sequence). This CDR3 contains 19 residues. Trimming at V came to 0 bases and at J to 0 bases, leaving 10 bases not matched to a gene. The CDR3 nucleotides read TGTGCCAGCAGCTTGGGTTGGCTAGCGGGGGCCACAAGCACAGATACGCAGTATTTT. Protein product: CASSLGWLAGATSTDTQYF.

This sequence joins TRBV7-9 and TRBJ1-5, with unresolved D. Germline CDR1 is SEHNR and CDR2 is FQNEAQ (reference sequence). V was shortened by 0 bases and J by 3 bases, with 3 bases between the two germline ends. The CDR3 contains 13 residues. As DNA, the CDR3 is TGTGCCAGCAGCTTAGCCCCCAATCAGCCCCAGCATTTT. Its protein is CASSLAPNQPQHF.